This T cell receptor beta chain stems from a study of cytomegalovirus exposure and HLA in healthy donors. CDR3 length: 16 residues. Losses at the gene ends were 1 base for V and 8 bases for J; bases not matched to a gene: 8. Germline lookup yields CDR1 SGHVS and CDR2 FQNEAQ. Findings and limits, study-wide: What was likely a sequencing artifact was a cluster of highly shared sequence variants. In a later analysis, HLA-associated TCR beta chains were more clonally expanded than equally common others.

In the PCR, 60 Vbeta and 13 Jbeta primers were used. Some clones are missing from TCRdb's copy, which holds only in-frame ones; the method was immunoSEQ multiplex PCR. The data contain 160,000 or so clones, around 77% of them singletons. As to this clone: Its target is unknown.

The chain joins TRBV7-8 to TRBJ1-6, with TRBD1 identical over 7 bases. The source of this sequence is a man aged 30 to 39 in good health and CMV-seropositive. The sequenced sample was PBMCs. CDR3 protein: CASSLVGGGDDSPLHF. CDR3 sequence (DNA): TGTGCCAGCAGCTTAGTAGGAGGGGGCGATGATTCACCCCTCCACTTT.